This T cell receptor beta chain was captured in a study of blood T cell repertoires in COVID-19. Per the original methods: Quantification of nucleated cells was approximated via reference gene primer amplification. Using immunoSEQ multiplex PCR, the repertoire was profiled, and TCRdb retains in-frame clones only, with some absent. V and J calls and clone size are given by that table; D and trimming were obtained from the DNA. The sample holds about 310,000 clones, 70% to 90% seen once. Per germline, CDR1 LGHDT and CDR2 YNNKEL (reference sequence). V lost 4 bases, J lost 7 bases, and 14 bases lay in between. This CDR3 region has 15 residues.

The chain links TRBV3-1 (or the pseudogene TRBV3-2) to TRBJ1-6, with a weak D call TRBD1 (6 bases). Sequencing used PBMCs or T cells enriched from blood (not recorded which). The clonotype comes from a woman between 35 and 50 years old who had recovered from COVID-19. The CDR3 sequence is CASSPAGQLNSPLHF. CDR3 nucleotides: TGTGCCAGCAGCCCGGCCGGACAGTTAAATTCACCCCTCCACTTT.